The present TCR beta chain was sequenced within a study of human T cells and chemical hapten exposure (dated by TCRdb to about 2021). With respect to the entire study: For sensitization, 2% DPC in acetone was applied to a 2 cm by 2 cm area of upper inner arm skin. Weekly therapeutic DPC doses were additionally applied to the scalp of patients throughout the roughly 23-week study period. Patch testing was performed on the upper back with Finn chambers containing 0.01% DPC, and the patch tests were scored after 6 days according to International Contact Dermatitis Research Group standards. The mostly female patient cohort included alopecia areata with under or over 50% scalp involvement, alopecia totalis and alopecia universalis. The libraries were sequenced as a pool, and the TCR yield per sample differed mostly because of small variations in library volumes within the pool. In alopecia patients, the study followed how the peripheral blood TCR repertoire changed in vivo over primary and secondary sensitization to diphenylcyclopropenone (DPC), a hapten. Blood samples were taken from patients before sensitization (week 0) and at 2, 6 and about 24 weeks after DPC sensitization. Roughly 30 alopecia patients gave blood for TCR sequencing at one to four time points (pre-sensitization, 2, 6 and 24 weeks).

This clonotype was counted at least ten times. Its binding antigen is unknown. No much larger clone is present one base from it, and per-base qualities are unavailable. Library method: RACE. TCRdb names NextSeq 500 as the instrument used. During library preparation, unique molecular identifiers were attached to individual cDNA molecules so that TCRs could be counted quantitatively and reproducibly. Both TCR alpha and TCR beta chains were sequenced from each blood RNA sample. On the authors' methods: A median of around 96,000 TCRs per sample was observed, with a range of roughly 20,000 to 700,000. V, J and CDR3 annotation of the TCR reads was carried out using the Decombinator software suite. For PS versus PT1 abundance plots, all samples were subsampled to the same number of TCRs (28,000). Expanded TCRs were defined as absent before sensitization and observed at least eight times at the 2-week time point. TCRdb ran its own pipeline on the public reads, namely fastp trimming at Q25 and MiXCR clone calling, and kept in-frame beta chains. Every distinct CDR3 protein forms one entry, paired with its most common genes and DNA. The V and J calls come from TCRdb's annotation, not from the publication. The sample yields around 350,000 distinct CDR3 sequences; around 5.5% were counted once. The ten most abundant clones make up about 8.7% of the sample.

Here is what the overall study found, with its caveats: Patch test score was positively correlated with the number of PT1 expanded TCRs, with significance at thresholds 8, 16 and 32 but not at 4. No change with DPC sensitization was found in the number of TCRs above 1 in 1000 frequency, and no evidence of global repertoire structure alterations was found. All patients had alopecia, a presumed autoimmune disease, so their immune response might differ from that of healthy individuals. After repeated subsampling, the strength of the expansion versus patch-test correlation and the threshold at which it became significant changed. Significantly more large CDR3 similarity clusters were formed by expanded TCRs than by pre-sensitization or healthy control sets, consistent with antigen-driven responses.

The time point label on this specimen signifies: pre-sensitization, week 0. This sample's treatment or condition label indicates: therapeutic diphenylcyclopropenone sensitization with weekly scalp DPC. At each patch-test visit, blood was drawn before the patch test was applied. Patients were eligible if aged 18 to 70, diagnosed with alopecia and judged suitable for DPC therapy, and pregnant patients were excluded. Total RNA was extracted from unfractionated whole blood collected in Tempus Blood RNA tubes. The germline ends are 20 bases apart after V is trimmed by 3 bases and J by 8 bases. The germline V gene sets CDR1 to SGHRS and CDR2 to YFSETQ. The CDR3 covers 15 residues, taking in both the cysteine and the phenylalanine. The only DNA kept is the CDR3, 45 bases in frame from the first base.

The chain joins TRBV5-1 to TRBJ2-5; the D region is possibly TRBD1 or TRBD2, each matching across 6 bases. This clonotype was obtained from a woman under 30 with alopecia areata. Some clones in this sample may be carry-over from other donors' samples. This sample comprised whole blood, obtained in connection with sensitization to the hapten diphenylcyclopropenone (DPC). The CDR3 is CASSWGGTLESTQYF. The DNA reads as follows: TGCGCCAGCAGCTGGGGCGGGACACTGGAGTCTACCCAGTACTTC.